The clone carrying this TCR beta chain is medium-sized within its sample. TCRdb independently ran MiXCR on the 5' RACE reads; one entry per CDR3 protein. The table records several thousand distinct CDR3 sequences, 4% to 6% of them present only once. The data are from a study of early T cells in non-severe SARS-CoV-2 infection. Between the trimmed V and J ends, which lost 0 bases and 2 bases, there was a span of 8 bases. The CDR3 loop spans 14 amino acids. Germline values: CDR1 PRHDT, CDR2 FYEKMQ (reference sequence). The sequenced sample consisted of whole blood. This chain joins TRBV13 and TRBJ2-7; a possible D gene is TRBD1 (6 bases). The source of this sequence is an adult who was a healthcare worker with PCR-confirmed SARS-CoV-2 infection or an uninfected control (not recorded which). The CDR3 sequence: CASSLGAGAYEQYV. For the CDR3, the DNA is TGTGCCAGCAGCTTAGGGGCAGGGGCCTACGAGCAGTACGTC.